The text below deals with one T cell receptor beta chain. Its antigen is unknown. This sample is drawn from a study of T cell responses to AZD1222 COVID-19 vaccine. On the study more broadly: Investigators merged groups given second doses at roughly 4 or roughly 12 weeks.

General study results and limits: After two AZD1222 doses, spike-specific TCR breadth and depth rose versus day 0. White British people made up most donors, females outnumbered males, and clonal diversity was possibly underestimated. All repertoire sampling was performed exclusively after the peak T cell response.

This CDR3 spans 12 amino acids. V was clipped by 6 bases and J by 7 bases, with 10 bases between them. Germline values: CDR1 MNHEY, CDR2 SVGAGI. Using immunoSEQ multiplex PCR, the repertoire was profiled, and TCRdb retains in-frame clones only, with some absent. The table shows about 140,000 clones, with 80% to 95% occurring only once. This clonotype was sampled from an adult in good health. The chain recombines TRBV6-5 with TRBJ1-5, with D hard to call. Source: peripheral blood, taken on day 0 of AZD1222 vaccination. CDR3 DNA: TGTGCCAGCAGACACGGGTGGCAGCCCCAGCATTTT. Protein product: CASRHGWQPQHF.